This entry is about one TCR beta chain. TCRdb itself ran the RT-PCR reads through MiXCR, one entry per CDR3 protein. The profile shows about 700,000 distinct CDR3 sequences, approximately 15% of them singletons. V shed 5 bases, J shed 8 bases, and the junction held 7 bases outside the gene matches. The length of the CDR3 is 14 residues. The material sequenced was memory CD4+ T cells from blood. This chain connects TRBV12-3 or TRBV12-4 to TRBJ2-1, with 9 bases identical to TRBD2. This TCR was recovered from a female donor in good health, serving as a healthy control. CDR3 in amino acids: CASSHSGSGYEQFF. The CDR3 nucleotides are TGTGCCAGCAGTCATAGCGGGAGTGGCTATGAGCAGTTCTTC.